The present TCR beta chain was sequenced within a study of T cells in narcolepsy. About the study: Enrolled donors included narcolepsy type 1 or type 2 patients and healthy controls. General study findings and limits: Same-patient CSF and blood CD4+ T cell clonotypes included HCRT-specific and TRIB2-specific autoreactive ones. Some memory CD4+ repertoires had no autoreactive clone sequences. Autoreactive clonotypes reportedly recurred in blood of same and different patients, not controls.

This clone turned up a few times. Antigen unknown. TCRdb keeps only in-frame clones here, not all; method: immunoSEQ multiplex PCR. The top ten hold about 0.95% of the sample, which has just under 35,000 clones, roughly 80% seen once. V was clipped by 3 bases and J by 0 bases; unmatched bases: 6. Per the germline V gene, CDR1 is SGHTS and CDR2 is YDEGEE. The CDR3 loop spans 15 amino acids. This chain links TRBV5-8 with TRBJ2-7, with 7 bases that match TRBD2. Specimen: memory (CD45RA-) CD4+ T cells from blood. This TCR was sampled from a human donor in good health. The CDR3 DNA is TGTGCCAGCAGCTCGTGGGGACTACTCTCCTACGAGCAGTACTTC. Amino acids: CASSSWGLLSYEQYF. The whole variable domain, filled in from reference TRBV5-8 and TRBJ2-7, reads EAGVTQSPTHLIKTRGQQATLRCSPISGHTSVYWYQQALGLGLQFLLWYDEGEERNRGNFPPRFSGRQFPNYSSELNVNALELEDSALYLCASSSWGLLSYEQYFGPGTRLTVT.